This is a list of T cell receptor beta chains from one sample in a study of T cell clonotyping in hematopoietic cell transplantation. The assay was immunoSEQ multiplex PCR, and TCRdb's table has in-frame clones only and misses some. The sample has several thousand clones, roughly 84% seen once. Sequences were derived from peripheral blood mononuclear cells, sampled before stem cell transplant. Receptors were obtained from a woman aged 55-69 years with acute myeloid leukemia. Some clones in this sample may be carry-over from other donors' samples. The CDR3 runs from the conserved cysteine through the conserved F or W. D genes are given only for firm matches. Size tells how often a clone was seen (once, few, many) or the class of an expanded clone, and some rows leave it out.

TRBD1,once,16,TRBJ1-1,TRBV18,CASSPGQVGLNTEAFF,TGTGCCAGCTCACCAGGACAGGTGGGGCTGAACACTGAAGCTTTCTTT
.,.,13,TRBJ1-1,TRBV6-6,CASSYSAGSEAFF,TGTGCCAGCAGTTACTCAGCGGGGTCTGAAGCTTTCTTT
TRBD1,.,17,TRBJ1-3,TRBV14,CASSQGQGAASGNTIYF,TGTGCCAGCAGCCAAGGACAGGGGGCCGCTTCGGGAAACACCATATATTTT
.,.,15,TRBJ2-2,TRBV19,CASTQRWGWPGELFF,TGTGCCAGTACCCAACGGTGGGGATGGCCCGGGGAGCTGTTTTTT
.,.,14,TRBJ1-4,TRBV5-4,CASSFGQPNEKLFF,TGTGCCAGCAGCTTTGGACAGCCTAATGAAAAACTGTTTTTT
.,.,16,TRBJ1-2,TRBV4-2,CASTLEGGTANYGYTF,TGTGCCAGCACCCTTGAAGGCGGAACTGCTAACTATGGCTACACCTTC
.,.,14,TRBJ2-5,TRBV30,CAWSPFEAEETQYF,TGTGCCTGGAGCCCCTTCGAGGCAGAAGAGACCCAGTACTTC
TRBD2,.,14,TRBJ2-4,TRBV28,CASSWAAGPNIQYF,TGTGCCAGCAGTTGGGCAGCGGGACCCAACATTCAGTACTTC
.,.,18,TRBJ2-7,TRBV11-1,CASSVRPDILESSYEQYF,TGTGCCAGCAGCGTAAGGCCGGACATACTAGAGAGCTCCTACGAGCAGTACTTC
TRBD1,.,15,TRBJ2-1,TRBV6-6,CASIVTGSSYNEQFF,TGTGCCAGCATCGTGACAGGGAGCTCCTACAATGAGCAGTTCTTC
.,.,12,TRBJ2-1,TRBV13,CASSVMYNEQFF,TGTGCCAGCAGCGTGATGTACAATGAGCAGTTCTTC
.,.,14,TRBJ2-1,TRBV6-5,CASRPVGPGNEQFF,TGTGCCAGCAGACCCGTGGGGCCGGGCAATGAGCAGTTCTTC
TRBD2,.,15,TRBJ2-1,TRBV10-1,CASSVSSGRNNEQFF,TGCGCCAGCAGTGTCTCTAGCGGGCGGAACAATGAGCAGTTCTTC
.,.,14,TRBJ2-2,TRBV5-1,CASSLDGQTGELFF,TGCGCCAGCAGCTTGGACGGGCAGACCGGGGAGCTGTTTTTT
TRBD1,.,16,TRBJ2-3,TRBV5-6,CASSHSWTGEGDTQYF,TGTGCCAGCAGCCATTCATGGACAGGGGAGGGAGATACGCAGTATTTT
.,few,14,TRBJ2-7,TRBV28,CASSTQQGTVREYF,TGTGCCAGCAGTACCCAACAGGGCACGGTTAGGGAGTACTTC
.,once,15,TRBJ1-5,TRBV15,CATSRETGNNQPQHF,TGTGCCACCAGCAGGGAAACAGGGAACAATCAGCCCCAGCATTTT
.,.,13,TRBJ2-2,TRBV7-8,CASSLYNTGELFF,TGTGCCAGCAGCTTATACAACACCGGGGAGCTGTTTTTT
.,.,16,TRBJ1-1,TRBV10-3,CAIGGPGGGPNTEAFF,TGTGCCATCGGGGGGCCGGGGGGAGGGCCGAACACTGAAGCTTTCTTT
.,.,15,TRBJ2-3,TRBV7-9,CASSHPGLSTDTQYF,TGTGCCAGCAGTCACCCGGGACTCAGCACAGATACGCAGTATTTT
.,.,15,TRBJ1-4,TRBV9,CASSVGGVTNEKLFF,TGTGCCAGCAGCGTAGGAGGGGTAACTAATGAAAAACTGTTTTTT
TRBD1,.,13,TRBJ1-2,TRBV5-1,CASSLRDRAGYTF,TGCGCCAGCAGCTTGAGGGACAGGGCTGGCTACACCTTC
.,.,13,TRBJ2-3,TRBV11-3,CASSLRYTDTQYF,TGTGCCAGCAGCCTGAGATACACAGATACGCAGTATTTT
.,.,15,TRBJ2-6,TRBV9,CASQTGAGGANVLTF,TGTGCCAGCCAGACGGGGGCAGGTGGGGCCAACGTCCTGACTTTC
.,.,14,TRBJ1-2,TRBV14,CASSQEGPQYGYTF,TGTGCCAGCAGCCAAGAGGGCCCGCAGTATGGCTACACCTTC
TRBD2,.,15,TRBJ2-1,TRBV7-8,CASSFSGRSSNEQFF,TGTGCCAGCAGCTTTAGCGGGAGAAGTAGTAATGAGCAGTTCTTC
.,.,15,TRBJ1-6,TRBV15,CATTGGGQYNSPLHF,TGTGCCACCACTGGCGGGGGACAATATAATTCACCCCTCCACTTT
.,few,14,TRBJ1-1,TRBV6-5,CASSYTGIGTEAFF,TGTGCCAGCAGTTACACCGGGATCGGGACTGAAGCTTTCTTT
.,.,14,TRBJ2-7,TRBV28,CASTSHALFQEQYF,TGTGCCAGCACCAGCCACGCCCTCTTTCAAGAGCAGTACTTC
.,.,16,TRBJ2-6,TRBV27,CASKVQGFSGANVLTF,TGTGCCAGCAAGGTTCAGGGGTTCTCTGGGGCCAACGTCCTGACTTTC
.,.,13,TRBJ2-1,TRBV19,CASSIGLLNEQFF,TGTGCCAGTAGTATAGGTCTCCTCAATGAGCAGTTCTTC
TRBD2,.,16,TRBJ2-7,TRBV27,CASSPWTSGSSTEQYF,TGTGCCAGCAGTCCCTGGACTAGCGGGAGCTCAACCGAGCAGTACTTC
TRBD2,once,15,TRBJ2-3,TRBV6-4,CASSDSGSGADTQYF,TGTGCCAGCAGTGATAGCGGGAGTGGGGCAGATACGCAGTATTTT
.,.,15,TRBJ1-6,TRBV11-2,CASSPESSYNSPLHF,TGTGCCAGCAGCCCGGAGAGCTCCTATAATTCACCCCTCCACTTT
.,once,13,TRBJ1-3,TRBV6-1,CASSDGSVATIYF,TGTGCCAGCAGTGATGGGTCGGTAGCCACCATATATTTT
.,.,14,TRBJ2-3,TRBV9,CASSGLGPPDTQYF,TGTGCCAGCAGCGGACTAGGTCCCCCCGATACGCAGTATTTT